These 21 T cell receptor beta chains originate from one sample sequenced in a study of tumor-infiltrating lymphocytes in localized non-small cell lung cancer. Repertoires were generated with immunoSEQ multiplex PCR, while TCRdb's copy carries only in-frame clones and drops some. In the table there are 13,000 or so clones, roughly 79% of which are singletons. Sequencing used lung tumor tissue. These receptors came from a human donor with non-small cell lung cancer.

The rearrangement uses TRBV6-5 and TRBJ1-1; D remains ambiguous. CDR1 is MNHEY, CDR2 SVGAGI, per germline. The V end was cut by 2 bases, the J end by 3 bases, with 10 bases between. The CDR3 is 14 residues long. This CDR3 is CASSYGVVDTEAFF. For the CDR3, the DNA is TGTGCCAGCAGTTACGGGGTGGTGGACACTGAAGCTTTCTTT.

The J gene is TRBJ1-4, the V gene TRBV7-2; D is perhaps TRBD1 (5 bases). Germline V gives CDR1 SGHTA, CDR2 FQGNSA. Trimming took off 5 bases at V and 6 bases at J, with 10 bases between the two ends. This CDR3 comprises 13 residues. CDR3 sequence reads: CASSPPRDEKLFF. The CDR3 nucleotides read TGTGCCAGCAGCCCCCCCAGGGATGAAAAACTGTTTTTT.

This clone was counted a few times. The V gene is TRBV19, the J gene TRBJ2-7, with TRBD2 matching over 14 bases. Germline V gene lookup returns CDR1 LNHDA and CDR2 SQIVND (reference sequence). The CDR3 loop spans 18 amino acids. The trim removed 4 bases at V and 3 bases at J, leaving 11 bases unmatched. The CDR3 loop is CASSRGLAGAGGGYEQYF. The CDR3 DNA reads TGTGCCAGTAGTAGGGGACTAGCGGGAGCAGGTGGCGGCTACGAGCAGTACTTC. Variable domain in full (rest from reference TRBV19 and TRBJ2-7): DGGITQSPKYLFRKEGQNVTLSCEQNLNHDAMYWYRQDPGQGLRLIYYSQIVNDFQKGDIAEGYSVSREKKESFPLTVTSAQKNPTAFYLCASSRGLAGAGGGYEQYFGPGTRLTVT.

By proportion, this clone is medium-sized. The chain carries TRBV18 and TRBJ2-7; the D gene is possibly TRBD2 (6 bases). The CDR3 is 15 residues long. Germline V lookup: CDR1 KGHSH, CDR2 LQKENI. Trimming left V 1 base short and J 5 bases short, with 15 bases between. Here the CDR3 DNA reads TGTGCCAGCTCACCACGTGCCACCTCGGGAGACGAGCAGTACTTC. Encoded protein: CASSPRATSGDEQYF.

The rearrangement uses TRBV13 and TRBJ1-1, with 10 bases identical to TRBD1. The CDR3 runs 14 residues. Germline loops: CDR1 PRHDT, CDR2 FYEKMQ (reference sequence). After removal of 3 bases from V and 8 bases from J, the junction contained 6 bases not matched to a gene. The CDR3 DNA reads TGTGCCAGCAGCTTCTGGGACAGGGGTTCGGAAGCTTTCTTT. It specifies CASSFWDRGSEAFF.

The V and J genes are TRBV2 and TRBJ1-2; D ambiguous. The CDR3 sequence is 13 residues long. In germline, CDR1 is SNHLY, CDR2 FYNNEI. With 3 bases removed from V and 6 bases from J, the gap between germline ends came to 11 bases. The CDR3 loop reads CASSDYGIHGYTF. Written as DNA, the CDR3 is TGTGCCAGCAGTGATTACGGGATCCATGGCTACACCTTC. The full variable domain, in which reference TRBV2 and TRBJ1-2 provide the parts outside the CDR3, is EPEVTQTPSHQVTQMGQEVILRCVPISNHLYFYWYRQILGQKVEFLVSFYNNEISEKSEIFDDQFSVERPDGSNFTLKIRSTKLEDSAMYFCASSDYGIHGYTFGSGTRLTVV.

The genes are TRBV7-2 and TRBJ1-2, with D maybe TRBD1 (6 bases). V was pared by 1 base and J by 8 bases, with 11 bases between. The CDR3 runs to 13 residues. Germline CDR1 SGHTA, CDR2 FQGNSA. The CDR3 DNA is TGTGCCAGCAGCTTAGGGGGGGCGCAGGGCTACACCTTC. It encodes CASSLGGAQGYTF.

The chain is built from TRBV5-6 and TRBJ2-7; unclear D gene. Germline lookup yields CDR1 SGHDT and CDR2 YYEEEE. The germline V and J ends were trimmed by 8 bases and 0 bases, with 9 bases remaining between them. The CDR3 is 12 amino acids. CDR3 in amino acids: CASGRSSYEQYF. The CDR3 DNA reads as TGTGCCAGTGGCCGGTCCTCCTACGAGCAGTACTTC. Based on the CDR3 plus reference TRBV5-6 and TRBJ2-7, the full variable domain is DAGVTQSPTHLIKTRGQQVTLRCSPKSGHDTVSWYQQALGQGPQFIFQYYEEEERQRGNFPDRFSGHQFPNYSSELNVNALLLGDSALYLCASGRSSYEQYFGPGTRLTVT.

This rearrangement joins TRBV5-4 to TRBJ2-7; D might be TRBD1 (6 bases). V dropped 3 bases and J dropped 0 bases, with 13 bases sitting between them. The CDR3 contains 15 residues. Germline CDR1 is SGHNT and CDR2 is YYREEE (reference sequence). The DNA for the CDR3 is TGTGCCAGCAGCTCAACAGGGCTTAGCTCCTACGAGCAGTACTTC. This codes for CASSSTGLSSYEQYF.

The genes are TRBV27 and TRBJ1-2, with D tentatively TRBD1 (5 bases). The CDR3 is made up of 17 amino acids. Germline assignment: CDR1 MNHEY and CDR2 SMNVEV (reference sequence). V gave up 6 bases and J gave up 4 bases, with 24 bases separating them. Here the CDR3 DNA reads TGTGCCAGCAGCCCATACCCCCTCCGATCTGGGGGCTATGGCTACACCTTC. As protein: CASSPYPLRSGGYGYTF.

This chain connects TRBV18 to TRBJ2-2; the D is unclear. Trimming left V 3 bases short and J 4 bases short, with 6 bases between. Germline CDR1 is KGHSH and CDR2 is LQKENI. The CDR3 has 13 amino acids. The CDR3 here is CASSPGSTGELFF. CDR3 coding DNA: TGTGCCAGCTCACCGGGGTCCACCGGGGAGCTGTTTTTT.

In this sample, this clone turned up once. V is TRBV5-1 and J is TRBJ2-3; D is uncertain. Per germline, CDR1 SGHRS and CDR2 YFSETQ. The CDR3 is 14 residues long. V was shortened by 2 bases and J by 0 bases, with 7 bases between the two germline ends. The CDR3, as DNA: TGCGCCAGCAGCTTCTCGGCTAGCACAGATACGCAGTATTTT. This codes for CASSFSASTDTQYF.

This CDR3 is CASSLAGGLDNEQFF. CDR3 in DNA: TGTGCCAGCAGCTTAGCGGGGGGGCTCGACAATGAGCAGTTCTTC. The rearrangement joins TRBV5-4 to TRBJ2-1; TRBD2 agrees at 10 bases. The ends lost 2 bases at V and 5 bases at J; junction bases unmatched: 4. Looked up from germline, CDR1 is SGHNT and CDR2 is YYREEE (reference sequence). The CDR3 is 15 amino acids.

This rearrangement joins TRBV7-6 to TRBJ1-1, with no clear D. CDR1 is SGHVS and CDR2 is FNYEAQ in the germline V gene. Trimming took 2 bases from V and 1 from J, leaving 8 bases between them. The CDR3 has 14 amino acids. The CDR3 loop is CASSLRPSNTEAFF. CDR3 bases: TGTGCCAGCAGCTTACGACCGTCGAACACTGAAGCTTTCTTT.

This clone was recorded once. The chain joins TRBV4-1 to TRBJ1-2; a weak D match, TRBD1 (5 bases). Deletions cut 4 bases from V and 2 bases from J, with 17 bases between. The germline V gene encodes CDR1 MGHRA and CDR2 YSYEKL. This CDR3 is 16 amino acids long. CDR3 in amino acids: CASSRSFGGVNYGYTF. The CDR3, as DNA: TGCGCCAGCAGCCGAAGTTTCGGAGGGGTCAACTATGGCTACACCTTC.

The chain has TRBV5-1 and TRBJ2-1, with TRBD1 as a possible D gene (6 bases). Germline values: CDR1 SGHRS, CDR2 YFSETQ. The V gene lost 4 bases and the J gene lost 5 bases, with 13 bases spanning the gap. CDR3 length: 14 amino acids. CDR3 in amino acids: CASSQLDSDNEQFF. The CDR3 DNA reads as TGCGCCAGCAGCCAGTTGGACAGTGACAATGAGCAGTTCTTC.

The gene calls are TRBV28 and TRBJ1-1; D remains ambiguous. The CDR3 has 14 residues. Germline V gene sequence: CDR1 MDHEN, CDR2 SYDVKM. Trimming left V 7 bases short and J 0 bases short, with 12 bases between. The CDR3 sequence: CASMGSPLNTEAFF. The CDR3 DNA reads TGTGCCAGCATGGGAAGCCCTTTGAACACTGAAGCTTTCTTT.

V gene TRBV28 combines with J gene TRBJ2-7, with D perhaps matching TRBD1 or TRBD2 (6 bases each). The germline CDR1 and CDR2 sequences are MDHEN and SYDVKM. V was trimmed by 8 bases and J by 3 bases, leaving 23 bases between them. This CDR3 has 16 amino acids. The chain's CDR3 is CASWGASDSKYYEQYF. CDR3 DNA: TGTGCCAGCTGGGGGGCGAGCGACAGTAAGTACTACGAGCAGTACTTC.

The gene calls are TRBV19 and TRBJ1-5; D might be TRBD1 (6 bases). CDR1 and CDR2 (germline): LNHDA, SQIVND (reference sequence). The CDR3 contains 16 residues. V shed 5 bases and J shed 2 bases, with 16 bases lying between them. The CDR3 sequence is CASSDRQVFRNQPQHF. In DNA form, the CDR3 reads TGTGCCAGTAGTGACAGACAGGTTTTTCGCAATCAGCCCCAGCATTTT.

The chain combines TRBV27 with TRBJ1-1, with TRBD1 matching over 10 bases. Unmatched junction bases numbered 6, after V lost 7 bases and J lost 4 bases. In germline, CDR1 is MNHEY, CDR2 SMNVEV (reference sequence). The CDR3 extends over 14 amino acids. CDR3 region: CASKRTGGATEAFF. The DNA for the CDR3 is TGTGCCAGCAAAAGGACAGGGGGAGCCACTGAAGCTTTCTTT.

This rearrangement joins TRBV5-4 to TRBJ2-3; TRBD2 aligns across 11 bases. The CDR3 is 17 amino acids. Germline CDR1 is SGHNT and CDR2 is YYREEE (reference sequence). V trimming: 0 bases; J trimming: 0 bases; junction bases outside the gene matches: 3. CDR3 amino acids: CASSLASGGKSTDTQYF. CDR3 sequence (DNA): TGTGCCAGCAGCTTGGCTAGCGGGGGGAAAAGCACAGATACGCAGTATTTT.